The 12 T cell receptor beta chains below were found in one sample sequenced in a study of blood T cell repertoires in COVID-19. Measured with immunoSEQ multiplex PCR; TCRdb has only the in-frame clones, and not every one. The repertoire holds 150,000 to 200,000 clones, 80% to 85% seen once, with roughly 9.2% in the top ten. The specimen sequenced was peripheral blood. These receptor sequences come from a woman aged 80 or over with active or convalescent COVID-19.

This clone came up a few times. In nucleotides, the CDR3 is TGCGCCAGCAGCTTGGACACTAGCGGGGTGGTTGAGCAGTTCTTC. This codes for CASSLDTSGVVEQFF. V gene TRBV5-1 combines with J gene TRBJ2-1; 10 bases line up with TRBD2. V dropped 0 bases and J dropped 9; count of bases not matched to a gene: 6. CDR1 and CDR2 from the germline V gene are SGHRS and YFSETQ. The length of the CDR3 is 15 residues. The whole variable domain, remainder taken from reference TRBV5-1 and TRBJ2-1, is KAGVTQTPRYLIKTRGQQVTLSCSPISGHRSVSWYQQTPGQGLQFLFEYFSETQRNKGNFPGRFSGRQFSNSRSEMNVSTLELGDSALYLCASSLDTSGVVEQFFGPGTRLTVL.

This chain links TRBV27 with TRBJ1-1; 7 nucleotides line up with TRBD1. Germline-derived CDR1 and CDR2 are MNHEY and SMNVEV (reference sequence). This CDR3 has 15 amino acids. V lost 2 bases and J lost 8; bases outside the gene matches: 11. CDR3 sequence reads: CASSLRGRGSGEAFF. The DNA of the CDR3 is TGTGCCAGCAGTTTAAGGGGCAGGGGGTCTGGGGAAGCTTTCTTT.

J is TRBJ1-1 and V is TRBV4-3, with 9 bases lining up with TRBD1. The CDR3 loop spans 14 amino acids. V gave up 4 bases and J gave up 4 bases; unmatched junction bases: 4. Germline V gene data show CDR1 as LGHNA and CDR2 as YSLEER. The CDR3 DNA reads as TGCGCCAGCAGCCCAGGGACAGGGATCACTGAAGCTTTCTTT. The encoded protein is CASSPGTGITEAFF.

The V call is TRBV7-6, the J call TRBJ1-1; maybe TRBD1 (5 bases). CDR3 length: 15 amino acids. Trimming took off 1 base at V and 0 bases at J, with 9 bases between the two ends. Germline-derived CDR1 and CDR2 are SGHVS and FNYEAQ. CDR3 sequence reads: CASSLGAGLNTEAFF. CDR3 nucleotides: TGTGCCAGCAGCTTAGGGGCAGGGTTGAACACTGAAGCTTTCTTT.

This clone was seen just once. This chain connects TRBV5-1 to TRBJ2-2; tentative D call: TRBD1 (6 bases). Trimming stripped 4 bases from V and 7 bases from J, with 11 bases between. CDR3 size: 13 residues. CDR1 SGHRS and CDR2 YFSETQ come from the germline V gene. The CDR3 protein is CASSRQGNGELFF. In nucleotides, the CDR3 is TGCGCCAGCAGCAGGCAGGGGAACGGGGAGCTGTTTTTT.

This clone was detected a few times. This chain uses TRBV4-1 with TRBJ1-2; 7 bases fit TRBD1. CDR1 MGHRA and CDR2 YSYEKL come from the germline V gene. After removal of 1 base from V and 8 bases from J, the junction contained 7 bases not matched to a gene. The CDR3 totals 14 residues. The CDR3 DNA follows: TGCGCCAGCAGCCAAGGTCGAGGGGGCTGGGGCTACACCTTC. Translating gives CASSQGRGGWGYTF.

The chain links TRBV19 to TRBJ2-5; D might be TRBD2 (6 bases). The CDR3 contains 15 residues. Germline values: CDR1 LNHDA, CDR2 SQIVND (reference sequence). V was clipped by 7 bases and J by 5 bases, with 20 bases between them. The chain's CDR3 is CASTPGGTALETQYF. In nucleotides, the CDR3 is TGTGCCAGTACACCAGGCGGGACCGCACTGGAGACCCAGTACTTC.

The V gene is TRBV3-1 (or the pseudogene TRBV3-2), the J gene TRBJ1-3, with TRBD1 matching 9 bases. Looked up from germline, CDR1 is LGHDT and CDR2 is YNNKEL (reference sequence). The CDR3 has 16 amino acids. The trim removed 0 bases at V and 4 bases at J, leaving 4 bases unmatched. In nucleotides, the CDR3 is TGTGCCAGCAGCCAAGATCTGGGACAGGGAGGAAACACCATATATTTT. As protein: CASSQDLGQGGNTIYF.

The CDR3 coding sequence is TGTGCCAGCCATAATGGGGGCACGATGGGAAAACTGTTTTTT. It codes for CASHNGGTMGKLFF. The chain carries TRBV3-1 (or the pseudogene TRBV3-2) and TRBJ1-4; the D gene is possibly TRBD1 (6 bases). CDR1 and CDR2 from the germline V gene are LGHDT and YNNKEL (reference sequence). This CDR3 is built from 14 residues. The V and J ends lost 8 bases and 10 bases respectively, with 20 bases between them.

The rearrangement uses TRBV19 and TRBJ2-7; a possible D gene is TRBD1 (5 bases). The V gene lost 4 bases and the J gene lost 3 bases, with 16 bases spanning the gap. Germline V gives CDR1 LNHDA, CDR2 SQIVND (reference sequence). CDR3 size: 15 residues. In nucleotides, the CDR3 is TGTGCCAGTAGTAAGACTCAGGGTTCGGGCTACGAGCAGTACTTC. This codes for CASSKTQGSGYEQYF.

The chain employs TRBV11-2 and TRBJ2-6, with no clear D. The CDR3 is 17 amino acids. Germline lookup yields CDR1 SGHAT and CDR2 FQNNGV. Trimming cost V 1 base and J 4 bases, with 14 bases left between them. The CDR3 spells CASSLAQRPSGANVLTF. The CDR3 coding sequence is TGTGCCAGCAGCTTAGCCCAGCGCCCATCAGGGGCCAACGTCCTGACTTTC.

The rearrangement links TRBV6-5 to TRBJ2-1; D possibly corresponds to TRBD2 (5 bases). Germline CDR1 and CDR2: MNHEY and SVGAGI. The CDR3 has 15 residues. Deletions cut 5 bases from V and 9 bases from J, with 20 bases between. Here the CDR3 DNA reads TGTGCCAGCAGTCGTAATGTAGCGAAACCGGGTGAGCAGTTCTTC. It translates to CASSRNVAKPGEQFF.